These 18 T cell receptor beta chains originate from one sample sequenced in a study of shared clonotypes between healthy human individuals. Generated by immunoSEQ multiplex PCR, the TCRdb table keeps only in-frame clones and is missing some. The sample holds more than 2,000,000 clones, 85% to 95% seen once. The source material was naive CD4+ T cells from PBMCs. Sample subset: CD45RA+ positively selected. The receptor set was obtained from a man aged 18 to 29 in good health. Some clones in this sample may be carry-over from other donors' samples.

The chain is built from TRBV4-1 and TRBJ2-1; 8 nucleotides agree with TRBD1. The germline V gene has CDR1 MGHRA and CDR2 YSYEKL. The V segment lost 0 bases and the J segment 4 bases; nucleotides outside the gene matches: 8. There are 17 residues in the CDR3. This CDR3 is CASSQDLGQGGYNEQFF. Here the CDR3 DNA reads TGCGCCAGCAGCCAAGATCTCGGACAGGGTGGATACAATGAGCAGTTCTTC.

The chain carries TRBV4-1 and TRBJ2-5; TRBD2 matches at 11 bases. The CDR3 runs to 16 residues. The germline V gene encodes CDR1 MGHRA and CDR2 YSYEKL. J gave up 2 bases and V 0 bases, and 2 bases lay outside the gene matches. The CDR3 sequence is CASSQDLAGGQETQYF. The CDR3, as DNA: TGCGCCAGCAGCCAAGACCTAGCGGGAGGACAAGAGACCCAGTACTTC.

CDR3 coding DNA: TGTGCCTGGAGTGTACCCGTGTCTCGGGAGGGGTCGAACACTGAAGCTTTCTTT. Translated: CAWSVPVSREGSNTEAFF. This chain uses TRBV30 with TRBJ1-1; perhaps TRBD1 as D (5 bases). Germline assignment: CDR1 GTSNPN and CDR2 SVGIG (reference sequence). The V end lost 0 bases, the J end lost 1 base, and 21 bases lay between the germline ends. The CDR3 runs 18 residues.

This clone appeared once. The gene calls are TRBV10-3 and TRBJ2-1, with D possibly matching TRBD1 (5 bases). This CDR3 has 15 residues. Germline V gene data show CDR1 as ENHRY and CDR2 as SYGVKD. V was cut by 10 bases and J by 0 bases, with 16 bases left in between. The CDR3 loop reads CATTEGVPSYNEQFF. CDR3 DNA sequence: TGTGCCACCACGGAAGGGGTCCCCTCCTACAATGAGCAGTTCTTC.

V and J are TRBV28 and TRBJ2-5; 7 nucleotides line up with TRBD1. V lost 6 bases, J lost 3 bases, and 19 bases stayed unmatched. The CDR3 loop spans 18 amino acids. Germline V CDR1 and CDR2: MDHEN, SYDVKM. CDR3 nucleotides: TGTGCCAGCAGCCCTTACCCCAAGATAGGGCAGGGGGAAGAGACCCAGTACTTC. Residues: CASSPYPKIGQGEETQYF. The full variable domain, its missing parts supplied by reference TRBV28 and TRBJ2-5, is DVKVTQSSRYLVKRTGEKVFLECVQDMDHENMFWYRQDPGLGLRLIYFSYDVKMKEKGDIPEGYSVSREKKERFSLILESASTNQTSMYLCASSPYPKIGQGEETQYFGPGTRLLVL.

This clone came up once. The chain joins TRBV11-2 to TRBJ1-1, with D perhaps matching TRBD1 (5 bases). V gave up 2 bases and J gave up 2 bases, with 12 bases separating them. This CDR3 spans 15 amino acids. Germline assignment: CDR1 SGHAT and CDR2 FQNNGV. The CDR3 region is CASSLIAGLNTEAFF. Here the CDR3 DNA reads TGTGCCAGCAGCTTAATCGCAGGGCTAAACACTGAAGCTTTCTTT.

The chain joins TRBV23-1 to TRBJ2-1; 10 nucleotides match TRBD1. TRBV23-1 is sorted into the ORF group, with uncertain function. V was clipped by 2 bases and J by 9 bases; unmatched bases: 10. This CDR3 contains 16 residues. CDR3 residues: CASSQTQRQGAIEQFF. DNA for the CDR3: TGCGCCAGCAGTCAAACCCAAAGACAGGGGGCGATTGAGCAGTTCTTC.

A remark on this clone: Within the sample, other DNA sequences also encode this same CDR3. V is TRBV19 and J is TRBJ2-5; 11 bases are shared with TRBD1. V lost 5 bases and J lost 2; bases outside the gene matches: 4. The CDR3 has 15 residues. Germline V gene data show CDR1 as LNHDA and CDR2 as SQIVND (reference sequence). The CDR3 reads CASSLRDRGQETQYF. CDR3 bases: TGTGCCAGTAGTCTCCGGGACAGGGGGCAAGAGACCCAGTACTTC. The whole variable domain, remainder taken from reference TRBV19 and TRBJ2-5, is DGGITQSPKYLFRKEGQNVTLSCEQNLNHDAMYWYRQDPGQGLRLIYYSQIVNDFQKGDIAEGYSVSREKKESFPLTVTSAQKNPTAFYLCASSLRDRGQETQYFGPGTRLLVL.

The chain joins TRBV18 to TRBJ2-7; TRBD1 matches 8 bases. The V gene's germline CDR1 is KGHSH and CDR2 LQKENI. The CDR3 runs to 14 residues. The junction had 5 bases not matched to a gene; V was cut back by 4 bases and J by 3 bases. The CDR3 DNA reads as TGTGCCAGCTCACGTGGGACAGGTGACTACGAGCAGTACTTC. Translating it yields CASSRGTGDYEQYF.

Note on this clone: The same CDR3 arises from other DNA sequences in this sample as well. The V call is TRBV6-5, the J call TRBJ1-1; no firm D call. The CDR3 has 15 amino acids. V was clipped by 0 bases and J by 0 bases, with 8 bases between them. The germline CDR1 and CDR2 sequences are MNHEY and SVGAGI. The CDR3 is CASSYSSGMNTEAFF. CDR3 DNA sequence: TGTGCCAGCAGTTACTCGAGTGGGATGAACACTGAAGCTTTCTTT.

The chain employs TRBV4-2 and TRBJ1-2; D is ambiguous. V dropped 0 bases and J dropped 0 bases, with 11 bases sitting between them. This CDR3 has 16 residues. Germline V gives CDR1 LGHNA, CDR2 YNFKEQ. The chain's CDR3 is CASSQDNRSPNYGYTF. The CDR3, as DNA: TGTGCCAGCAGCCAAGATAACCGTAGCCCTAACTATGGCTACACCTTC.

V gene TRBV9 combines with J gene TRBJ2-6, with D perhaps assigned TRBD1 or TRBD2 (6 bases each). V shed 0 bases and J shed 4 bases, with 17 bases lying between them. The germline V gene has CDR1 SGDLS and CDR2 YYNGEE. This CDR3 spans 18 amino acids. In DNA, the CDR3 is TGTGCCAGCAGCGTAGTCACCCCGGGGGCGACGGGGGCCAACGTCCTGACTTTC. Amino acids: CASSVVTPGATGANVLTF.

This clone was recorded only once. This chain uses TRBV6-5 with TRBJ2-5; D may be TRBD2 (5 bases). The CDR3 contains 16 residues. CDR1 and CDR2 (germline): MNHEY, SVGAGI. The V and J ends lost 0 bases and 2 bases respectively, with 13 bases between them. DNA for the CDR3: TGTGCCAGCAGTTACTCGAATTATAGAGGGCAAGAGACCCAGTACTTC. Protein: CASSYSNYRGQETQYF.

V and J are TRBV27 and TRBJ2-7, with 8 bases lining up with TRBD2. The CDR3 runs 14 residues. Germline CDR1 and CDR2: MNHEY and SMNVEV (reference sequence). Unmatched junction bases numbered 7, after V lost 5 bases and J lost 4 bases. The CDR3 DNA reads TGTGCCAGCAGTGTAGCGGGACCTCCTTACGAGCAGTACTTC. It codes for CASSVAGPPYEQYF.

This rearrangement joins TRBV5-6 to TRBJ2-3; a possible D gene is TRBD2 (6 bases). The V gene's germline CDR1 is SGHDT and CDR2 YYEEEE. Deletions cut 4 bases from V and 1 base from J, with 22 bases between. This CDR3 contains 18 residues. In DNA, the CDR3 is TGTGCCAGCAGCCAGACGGAGGAGCGGAGGAGGGGCACAGATACGCAGTATTTT. It yields the protein CASSQTEERRRGTDTQYF.

Only one count was recorded for this clone. V usage is TRBV20-1 and J usage is TRBJ2-5; the D is unclear. The CDR3 spans 11 residues. Germline V lookup: CDR1 DFQATT, CDR2 SNEGSKA (reference sequence). The V end lost 2 bases, the J end lost 7 bases, and 8 bases lay between the germline ends. The CDR3 sequence: CSARSLGTQYF. The CDR3 nucleotides read TGCAGTGCTAGATCCTTGGGGACCCAGTACTTC.

J is TRBJ2-3 and V is TRBV5-1; the match to TRBD2 covers 10 bases. The length of the CDR3 is 15 residues. Germline V lookup: CDR1 SGHRS, CDR2 YFSETQ. V shed 4 bases, J shed 2 bases, and the junction held 4 bases outside the gene matches. The CDR3, as DNA: TGCGCCAGCAGCCTCGGACTAGCGGTCACAGATACGCAGTATTTT. Translation gives CASSLGLAVTDTQYF.

The chain is built from TRBV4-3 and TRBJ1-2; D is undetermined. The germline V gene has CDR1 LGHNA and CDR2 YSLEER. This CDR3 is built from 14 residues. The V end was cut by 3 bases, the J end by 4 bases, with 12 bases between. The CDR3 spells CASSQKPRSYGYTF. CDR3 in DNA: TGCGCCAGCAGCCAGAAACCCAGGAGCTATGGCTACACCTTC.